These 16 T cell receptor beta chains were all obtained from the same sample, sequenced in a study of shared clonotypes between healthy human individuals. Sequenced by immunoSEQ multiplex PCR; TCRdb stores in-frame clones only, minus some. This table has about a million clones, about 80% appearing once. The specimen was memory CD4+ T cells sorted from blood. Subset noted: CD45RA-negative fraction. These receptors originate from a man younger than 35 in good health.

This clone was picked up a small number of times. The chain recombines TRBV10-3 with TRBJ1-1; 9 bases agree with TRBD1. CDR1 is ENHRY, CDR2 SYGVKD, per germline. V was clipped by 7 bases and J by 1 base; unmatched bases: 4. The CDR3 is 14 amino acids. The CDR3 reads CAIMRTGANTEAFF. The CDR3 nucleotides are TGTGCCATCATGCGGACAGGGGCGAACACTGAAGCTTTCTTT.

CDR3 nucleotide sequence: TGTGCCAGCAGCGTAGAGCCAACAGGGGACTACGAGCAGTACTTC. This codes for CASSVEPTGDYEQYF. This chain links TRBV9 with TRBJ2-7; 7 bases are a match to TRBD1. This CDR3 has 15 residues. Germline lookup yields CDR1 SGDLS and CDR2 YYNGEE. Trimming removed 0 bases from V and 3 bases from J; junction bases left unmatched: 6. Using reference TRBV9 and TRBJ2-7 for the parts outside the CDR3, the full variable domain is DSGVTQTPKHLITATGQRVTLRCSPRSGDLSVYWYQQSLDQGLQFLIQYYNGEERAKGNILERFSAQQFPDLHSELNLSSLELGDSALYFCASSVEPTGDYEQYFGPGTRLTVT.

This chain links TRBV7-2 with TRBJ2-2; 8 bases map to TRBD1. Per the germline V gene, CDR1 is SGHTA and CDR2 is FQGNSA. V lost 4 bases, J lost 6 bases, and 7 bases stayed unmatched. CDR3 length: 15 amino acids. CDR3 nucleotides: TGTGCCAGCAGCTCGCAGGGGGCCGGCCCCGGGGAGCTGTTTTTT. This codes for CASSSQGAGPGELFF.

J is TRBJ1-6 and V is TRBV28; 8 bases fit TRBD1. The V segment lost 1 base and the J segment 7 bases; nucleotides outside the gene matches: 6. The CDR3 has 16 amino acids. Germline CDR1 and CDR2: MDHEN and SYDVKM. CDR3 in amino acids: CASSLSPRTGNSPLHF. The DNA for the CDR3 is TGTGCCAGCAGTTTATCGCCCCGGACAGGGAATTCACCCCTCCACTTT.

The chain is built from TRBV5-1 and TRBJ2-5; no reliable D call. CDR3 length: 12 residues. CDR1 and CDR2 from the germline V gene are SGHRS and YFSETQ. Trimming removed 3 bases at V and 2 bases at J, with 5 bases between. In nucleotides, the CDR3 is TGCGCCAGCAGCTCGTTTCAAGAGACCCAGTACTTC. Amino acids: CASSSFQETQYF.

The CDR3 spells CASSASETQYF. DNA for the CDR3: TGTGCCAGCAGCGCCTCTGAGACCCAGTACTTC. The chain couples TRBV2 to TRBJ2-5; D remains ambiguous. Germline V gene lookup returns CDR1 SNHLY and CDR2 FYNNEI. The CDR3 consists of 11 residues. Trimming pared 6 bases from V and 5 bases from J, leaving 7 bases between.

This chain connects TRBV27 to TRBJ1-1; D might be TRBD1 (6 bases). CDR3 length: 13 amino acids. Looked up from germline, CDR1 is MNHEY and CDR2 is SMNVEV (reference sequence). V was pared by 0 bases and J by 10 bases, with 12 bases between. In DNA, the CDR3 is TGTGCCAGCAGTTTATCGGGGACAAGATCAGCTTTCTTT. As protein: CASSLSGTRSAFF.

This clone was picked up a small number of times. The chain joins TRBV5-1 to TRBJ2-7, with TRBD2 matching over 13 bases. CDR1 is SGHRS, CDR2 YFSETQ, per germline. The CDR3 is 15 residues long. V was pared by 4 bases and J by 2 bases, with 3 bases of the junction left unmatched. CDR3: CASSHGTSGAYEQYF. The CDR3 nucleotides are TGCGCCAGCAGCCACGGGACTAGCGGGGCCTACGAGCAGTACTTC.

CDR3 in DNA: TGTGCCAGCAGCTTAGGCGGGAGGGTGAACACCGGGGAGCTGTTTTTT. Protein sequence: CASSLGGRVNTGELFF. The rearrangement joins TRBV7-2 to TRBJ2-2, with 9 positions matching TRBD2. The germline CDR1 and CDR2 sequences are SGHTA and FQGNSA. The V segment lost 1 base and the J segment 1 base; nucleotides outside the gene matches: 1. This CDR3 is 16 amino acids long.

CDR3 in amino acids: CASSGSTDTQYF. The DNA for the CDR3 is TGTGCCAGTTCCGGATCCACAGATACGCAGTATTTT. V and J are TRBV6-6 and TRBJ2-3; D is uncertain. This CDR3 has 12 residues. Between the trimmed V and J ends, which lost 9 bases and 2 bases, there was a span of 9 bases. Germline V lookup: CDR1 MNHNY, CDR2 SVGAGI (reference sequence).

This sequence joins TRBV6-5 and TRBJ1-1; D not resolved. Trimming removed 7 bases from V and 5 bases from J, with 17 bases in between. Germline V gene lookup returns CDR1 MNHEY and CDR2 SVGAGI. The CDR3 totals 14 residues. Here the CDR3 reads CASTLSAGFTEAFF. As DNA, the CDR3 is TGTGCCAGCACGCTCTCTGCAGGATTTACTGAAGCTTTCTTT.

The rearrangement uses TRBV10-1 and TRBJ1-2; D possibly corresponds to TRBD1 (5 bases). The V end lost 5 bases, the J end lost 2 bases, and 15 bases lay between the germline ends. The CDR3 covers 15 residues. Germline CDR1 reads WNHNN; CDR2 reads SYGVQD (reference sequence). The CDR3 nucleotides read TGCGCCAGCAGTACCCGACCGACAGACAACTATGGCTACACCTTC. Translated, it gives CASSTRPTDNYGYTF.

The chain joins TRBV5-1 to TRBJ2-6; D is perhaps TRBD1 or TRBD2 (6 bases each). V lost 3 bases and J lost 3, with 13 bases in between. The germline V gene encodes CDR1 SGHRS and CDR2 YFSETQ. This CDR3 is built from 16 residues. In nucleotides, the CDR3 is TGCGCCAGCAGCTCTGGTGGGGGGCGTGGGGCCAACGTCCTGACTTTC. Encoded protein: CASSSGGGRGANVLTF.

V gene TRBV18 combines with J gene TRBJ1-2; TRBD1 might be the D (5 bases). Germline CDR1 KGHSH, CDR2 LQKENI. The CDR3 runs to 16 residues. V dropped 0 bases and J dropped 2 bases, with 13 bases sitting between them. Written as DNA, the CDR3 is TGTGCCAGCTCACCACCGTCCCGGGGCGAGAACTATGGCTACACCTTC. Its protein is CASSPPSRGENYGYTF.

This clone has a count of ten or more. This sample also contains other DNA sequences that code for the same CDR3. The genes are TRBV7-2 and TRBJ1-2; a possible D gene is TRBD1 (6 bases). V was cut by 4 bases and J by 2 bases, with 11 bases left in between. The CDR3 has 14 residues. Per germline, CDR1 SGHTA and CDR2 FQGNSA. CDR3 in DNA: TGTGCCAGCAGCTCCAGGGGTGCCAACTATGGCTACACCTTC. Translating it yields CASSSRGANYGYTF.

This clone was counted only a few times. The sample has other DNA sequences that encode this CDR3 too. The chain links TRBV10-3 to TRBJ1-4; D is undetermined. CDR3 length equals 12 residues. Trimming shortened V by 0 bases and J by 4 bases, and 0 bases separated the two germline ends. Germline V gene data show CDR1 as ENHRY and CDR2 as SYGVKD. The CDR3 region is CAISESNEKLFF. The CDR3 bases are TGTGCCATCAGTGAGTCTAATGAAAAACTGTTTTTT.